The 29 T cell receptor beta chains below were found in one sample sequenced in a study of response to subunit inactivated influenza vaccine. Each CDR3 protein is one row after TCRdb ran MiXCR on the RT-PCR reads. The sample lists about 160,000 distinct CDR3 sequences, over 8.5% seen once, with roughly 36% in the top ten. Sample: CD8+ T cells sorted from PBMCs, taken around 25 months after vaccination. The receptors stem from a man aged 45 to 75 who received an inactivated influenza vaccine.

In this sample, this clonotype turned up many times. This rearrangement joins TRBV27 to TRBJ1-2, with 7 bases that match TRBD1. The CDR3 has 15 amino acids. V lost 6 bases to trimming and J lost 8 bases; unmatched junction nucleotides: 15. Germline lookup yields CDR1 MNHEY and CDR2 SMNVEV (reference sequence). CDR3 nucleotides: TGTGCCAGCAGCCTCGACCCCGCAGGGGGTGGCGGCTACACCTTC. Amino acids: CASSLDPAGGGGYTF.

This clonotype was observed a handful of times. This chain connects TRBV2 to TRBJ1-1; 9 bases match TRBD1. The germline V gene encodes CDR1 SNHLY and CDR2 FYNNEI. This CDR3 is built from 14 residues. Trimming removed 7 bases from V and 3 bases from J; junction bases left unmatched: 6. The CDR3 protein is CASIRGQGYTEAFF. The CDR3 DNA reads as TGTGCCAGCATTCGGGGACAGGGATACACTGAAGCTTTCTTT. The complete variable domain, with remaining parts taken from reference TRBV2 and TRBJ1-1, reads EPEVTQTPSHQVTQMGQEVILRCVPISNHLYFYWYRQILGQKVEFLVSFYNNEISEKSEIFDDQFSVERPDGSNFTLKIRSTKLEDSAMYFCASIRGQGYTEAFFGQGTRLTVV.

The chain carries TRBV4-3 and TRBJ2-2; the match to TRBD1 covers 7 bases. CDR1 is LGHNA, CDR2 YSLEER, per germline. V shed 1 base and J 4 bases; nucleotides not matched to a gene: 0. The CDR3 runs to 14 residues. The CDR3 sequence: CASSQGDSTGELFF. The CDR3, as DNA: TGCGCCAGCAGCCAAGGGGACAGCACCGGGGAGCTGTTTTTT.

This clonotype was seen a few times. The chain carries TRBV6-5 and TRBJ2-3, with 8 bases identical to TRBD1. Germline CDR1 reads MNHEY; CDR2 reads SVGAGI. The CDR3 runs 17 residues. J was trimmed by 4 bases and V by 1 base; bases with no gene match: 10. The CDR3 DNA follows: TGTGCCAGCAGTTACTTACCGGGACAGGTAGGGTCAGATACGCAGTATTTT. Protein product: CASSYLPGQVGSDTQYF.

The chain is built from TRBV6-5 and TRBJ2-5, with D tentatively TRBD1 (5 bases). The germline V and J ends were trimmed by 2 bases and 2 bases, with 9 bases remaining between them. CDR1 is MNHEY and CDR2 is SVGAGI in the germline V gene. The CDR3 totals 14 residues. This CDR3 is CASSYQGSQETQYF. In DNA, the CDR3 is TGTGCCAGCAGTTACCAGGGCTCACAAGAGACCCAGTACTTC.

Only a few counts were recorded for this clonotype. This sequence joins TRBV7-2 and TRBJ2-3; D ambiguous. This CDR3 has 14 amino acids. CDR1 is SGHTA and CDR2 is FQGNSA in the germline V gene. Trimming shortened V by 5 bases and J by 8 bases, and 17 bases separated the two germline ends. The CDR3 region is CASSTSILDGTQYF. The CDR3 DNA follows: TGTGCCAGCAGCACCAGTATCCTAGACGGTACGCAGTATTTT.

This clonotype has more than one count but fewer than ten. V is TRBV4-3 and J is TRBJ1-1, with 9 bases lining up with TRBD1. The CDR3 contains 14 residues. CDR1 is LGHNA and CDR2 is YSLEER in the germline V gene. The junction had 2 bases not matched to a gene; V was cut back by 5 bases and J by 1 base. The CDR3 loop is CASSVGQGNTEAFF. DNA for the CDR3: TGCGCCAGCAGCGTGGGACAGGGGAACACTGAAGCTTTCTTT.

The sample holds a few counts of this clonotype. The V gene is TRBV24-1, the J gene TRBJ2-5; 8 positions match TRBD1. CDR3 length: 12 amino acids. Losses at the gene ends were 8 bases for V and 6 bases for J; bases not matched to a gene: 4. Germline values: CDR1 KGHDR, CDR2 SFDVKD. CDR3 nucleotides: TGTGCCACCATCGGACAGGGAAAGACCCAGTACTTC. Its protein is CATIGQGKTQYF.

Only a few counts were recorded for this clonotype. The chain carries TRBV7-9 and TRBJ1-1; D is unresolved. The CDR3 contains 14 residues. The V and J ends lost 1 base and 3 bases respectively, with 9 bases between them. Germline V CDR1 and CDR2: SEHNR, FQNEAQ (reference sequence). The CDR3 reads CASSLVGRDTEAFF. The CDR3 DNA follows: TGTGCCAGCAGCTTAGTTGGTAGGGACACTGAAGCTTTCTTT.

The rearrangement joins TRBV10-3 to TRBJ1-1; D remains unclear. The CDR3 covers 12 residues. Trimming shortened V by 3 bases and J by 4 bases, and 6 bases separated the two germline ends. Germline V lookup: CDR1 ENHRY, CDR2 SYGVKD. CDR3 DNA: TGTGCCATCAGTGAATGGGCCACTGAAGCTTTCTTT. Its protein is CAISEWATEAFF.

This clonotype was seen a handful of times. The chain employs TRBV7-7 and TRBJ2-1; 11 bases align to TRBD2. The CDR3 extends over 15 amino acids. J was trimmed by 3 bases and V by 5 bases; bases with no gene match: 3. Germline V gene sequence: CDR1 SSHAT, CDR2 FNYEAQ (reference sequence). CDR3 DNA sequence: TGTGCCAGCAGCCAGGGACTAGCGGACTACAATGAGCAGTTCTTC. Its translation is CASSQGLADYNEQFF.

The chain carries TRBV9 and TRBJ2-7; 14 bases align to TRBD2. CDR3 length: 16 amino acids. V gave up 3 bases and J gave up 5 bases; unmatched junction bases: 7. CDR1 and CDR2 from the germline V gene are SGDLS and YYNGEE. The CDR3 DNA follows: TGTGCCAGCAGCGAGGGGACTAGCGGGAGTCGGGACGAGCAGTACTTC. Translated: CASSEGTSGSRDEQYF.

The V call is TRBV29-1, the J call TRBJ2-2; D not resolved. Germline loops: CDR1 SQVTM, CDR2 ANQGSEA. The CDR3 runs to 12 residues. V shed 3 bases and J shed 2 bases, with 4 bases lying between them. This CDR3 is CSVDRNTGELFF. The CDR3 DNA sequence: TGCAGCGTTGACAGAAACACCGGGGAGCTGTTTTTT.

The chain uses TRBV9 and TRBJ2-3; possibly TRBD2 for D (6 bases). CDR1 and CDR2 from the germline V gene are SGDLS and YYNGEE. This CDR3 spans 15 amino acids. The V end was cut by 3 bases, the J end by 4 bases, with 15 bases between. This CDR3 reads CASSGGGSSADTQYF. The CDR3 nucleotides read TGTGCCAGCAGCGGGGGAGGCTCCAGCGCAGATACGCAGTATTTT.

In its sample, this clonotype was seen many times. The V and J genes are TRBV7-9 and TRBJ2-7, with D tentatively TRBD1 (5 bases). The ends were cut back, 6 bases at V and 3 bases at J, with 9 bases in the middle. Germline loops: CDR1 SEHNR, CDR2 FQNEAQ (reference sequence). This CDR3 is 12 amino acids long. The CDR3 nucleotides are TGTGCCAGCAGGATCGACAGCTACGAGCAGTACTTC. Translating it yields CASRIDSYEQYF.

The chain carries TRBV11-2 and TRBJ2-5; the match to TRBD2 covers 12 bases. The ends lost 6 bases at V and 2 bases at J; junction bases unmatched: 4. The germline V gene has CDR1 SGHAT and CDR2 FQNNGV. The CDR3 loop spans 15 amino acids. CDR3 nucleotides: TGTGCCAGCAGTCACCTAGCGGGGGGGCAAGAGACCCAGTACTTC. Protein: CASSHLAGGQETQYF. The variable domain in full, completed from reference TRBV11-2 and TRBJ2-5, reads EAGVAQSPRYKIIEKRQSVAFWCNPISGHATLYWYQQILGQGPKLLIQFQNNGVVDDSQLPKDRFSAERLKGVDSTLKIQPAKLEDSAVYLCASSHLAGGQETQYFGPGTRLLVL.

This clonotype was counted between two and nine times. This rearrangement joins TRBV21-1 to TRBJ2-1; the table gives TRBD1 as D, unverified against the DNA. TRBV21-1 is deemed a pseudogene. This CDR3 region has 17 residues. The CDR3 sequence: CASSKAGQGSPYNEQFF. DNA for the CDR3: TGTGCCAGCAGCAAAGCGGGACAGGGAAGCCCCTACAATGAGCAGTTCTTC.

This chain uses TRBV7-9 with TRBJ2-3, with D uncertain. Looked up from germline, CDR1 is SEHNR and CDR2 is FQNEAQ (reference sequence). The ends were cut back, 1 base at V and 4 bases at J, with 12 bases in the middle. This CDR3 is built from 15 residues. The CDR3 DNA sequence: TGTGCCAGCAGCTTAGGAGGCTTCAGCCCAGATACGCAGTATTTT. It codes for CASSLGGFSPDTQYF.

This clonotype has just a few counts. The rearrangement uses TRBV18 and TRBJ2-4; a weak D match, TRBD1 (7 bases). V lost 1 base, J lost 1 base, and 20 bases lay in between. The CDR3 runs 19 residues. Germline V gene sequence: CDR1 KGHSH, CDR2 LQKENI. CDR3 region: CASSPRGAPSTGAKNIQYF. CDR3 sequence (DNA): TGTGCCAGCTCACCACGGGGGGCCCCGTCGACAGGGGCCAAAAACATTCAGTACTTC.

This clonotype occurred a few times. The chain is built from TRBV15 and TRBJ2-3; tentative D call: TRBD2 (5 bases). Germline CDR1 reads LNHNV; CDR2 reads YYDKDF (reference sequence). Trimming took 0 bases from V and 3 from J, leaving 10 bases between them. This CDR3 has 15 residues. For the CDR3, the DNA is TGTGCCACCAGCAGAGATGGCCTAGCAACAGATACGCAGTATTTT. Amino acid sequence: CATSRDGLATDTQYF.

This clonotype was found many times. The V and J genes are TRBV7-2 and TRBJ2-1; D is unclear. The ends were cut back, 5 bases at V and 5 bases at J, with 19 bases in the middle. Germline-derived CDR1 and CDR2 are SGHTA and FQGNSA. The CDR3 extends over 16 amino acids. The CDR3 DNA sequence: TGTGCCAGCAGCGGCCAAGGGTCGCCCTGGGACAATGAGCAGTTCTTC. Protein product: CASSGQGSPWDNEQFF.

This clonotype was seen at least ten times. DNA for the CDR3: TGCAGCGTTGAAGCCCCCGGAGGAGGGAGGCTGCAAGAGACCCAGTACTTC. Translation: CSVEAPGGGRLQETQYF. V and J are TRBV29-1 and TRBJ2-5, with a weak D call TRBD2 (6 bases). CDR3 length equals 17 residues. Per germline, CDR1 SQVTM and CDR2 ANQGSEA. The ends were cut back, 1 base at V and 2 bases at J, with 20 bases in the middle.

The chain carries TRBV11-1 and TRBJ1-3, with 8 bases fitting TRBD1. V dropped 5 bases and J dropped 8; count of bases not matched to a gene: 5. From germline, CDR1 is SGHAT and CDR2 FQDESV (reference sequence). The CDR3 runs to 13 residues. CDR3 nucleotides: TGTGCCAGCAGCGCGGACAGGGCACACACCATATATTTT. Its protein is CASSADRAHTIYF.

The rearrangement uses TRBV27 and TRBJ2-7, with 7 bases matching TRBD1. There are 13 residues in the CDR3. The junction had 7 bases not matched to a gene; V was cut back by 6 bases and J by 5 bases. The germline gives CDR1 MNHEY, CDR2 SMNVEV (reference sequence). Here the CDR3 reads CASSPTGVHEQYF. In DNA, the CDR3 is TGTGCCAGCAGCCCTACAGGGGTCCACGAGCAGTACTTC.

This clonotype came up a few times. V gene TRBV27 combines with J gene TRBJ1-2; 7 bases align to TRBD1. The CDR3 extends over 15 amino acids. CDR1 and CDR2 (germline): MNHEY, SMNVEV (reference sequence). Trimming removed 0 bases from V and 4 bases from J; junction bases left unmatched: 5. The CDR3 protein is CASSLSGAGGYGYTF. The CDR3 region has the DNA TGTGCCAGCAGTTTATCGGGTGCAGGGGGCTATGGCTACACCTTC.

This clonotype was counted between two and nine times. The chain employs TRBV20-1 and TRBJ2-7; D is perhaps TRBD2 (5 bases). CDR1 and CDR2 from the germline V gene are DFQATT and SNEGSKA (reference sequence). The V and J ends lost 0 bases and 7 bases respectively, with 10 bases between them. The CDR3 contains 12 residues. CDR3 residues: CSARDRGREQYF. In DNA, the CDR3 is TGCAGTGCTAGAGATCGAGGGCGGGAGCAGTACTTC.

This clonotype was seen just once. The chain is built from TRBV5-6 and TRBJ1-1, with a tentative D call TRBD1 (5 bases). The germline V and J ends were trimmed by 3 bases and 2 bases, with 14 bases remaining between them. CDR1 SGHDT and CDR2 YYEEEE come from the germline V gene. The CDR3 covers 15 residues. The CDR3 sequence: CASSWGGGTNTEAFF. In nucleotides, the CDR3 is TGTGCCAGCAGCTGGGGCGGCGGTACTAACACTGAAGCTTTCTTT.

The chain is built from TRBV4-1 and TRBJ2-7; 8 positions agree with TRBD2. Germline CDR1 and CDR2: MGHRA and YSYEKL. This CDR3 region has 16 residues. The V segment lost 0 bases and the J segment 5 bases; nucleotides outside the gene matches: 9. The CDR3 DNA is TGCGCCAGCAGCCAAGAAAGAGCGGGGGCGGTGGACGAGCAGTACTTC. Translation gives CASSQERAGAVDEQYF.

A few counts support this clonotype. J is TRBJ2-4 and V is TRBV6-1; D could derive from TRBD1 or TRBD2 (5 bases each). The germline V gene encodes CDR1 MNHNS and CDR2 SASEGT. The CDR3 runs 15 residues. Trimming stripped 5 bases from V and 4 bases from J, with 15 bases between. CDR3 protein: CASSQRQGEKNIQYF. The CDR3 bases are TGTGCCAGCAGTCAGCGTCAGGGAGAAAAAAACATTCAGTACTTC.